The 12 T cell receptor beta chains presented below share a single source sample, sequenced in a study of blood T cell repertoires in COVID-19. Produced via immunoSEQ multiplex PCR; TCRdb's table is partial and in-frame only. The data show under 300,000 clones, around 83% seen once. Source material: peripheral blood. Every receptor here comes from an older man with acute or convalescent COVID-19.

V and J are TRBV7-6 and TRBJ2-1; no clear D gene. CDR3 length equals 11 residues. Germline V gene lookup returns CDR1 SGHVS and CDR2 FNYEAQ. V gave up 7 bases and J gave up 7 bases, with 8 bases separating them. For the CDR3, the DNA is TGTGCCAGCATCCCCCCTAATGAGCAGTTCTTC. As protein: CASIPPNEQFF.

Of note for this clone: Other DNA variants within this sample encode the same CDR3. The chain recombines TRBV3-1 (or the pseudogene TRBV3-2) with TRBJ2-7; weak D call: TRBD1 (6 bases). V gave up 4 bases and J gave up 2 bases, with 9 bases separating them. This CDR3 has 13 residues. Germline lookup yields CDR1 LGHDT and CDR2 YNNKEL (reference sequence). The CDR3 loop reads CASSPGQPYEQYF. The CDR3 DNA follows: TGTGCCAGCAGCCCAGGACAGCCCTACGAGCAGTACTTC.

J is TRBJ2-2 and V is TRBV7-9; D not resolved. The germline V and J ends were trimmed by 1 base and 1 base, with 4 bases remaining between them. Germline CDR1 SEHNR, CDR2 FQNEAQ (reference sequence). The CDR3 is 14 amino acids. CDR3 nucleotide sequence: TGTGCCAGCAGCTTAGAACAGAACACCGGGGAGCTGTTTTTT. Translating gives CASSLEQNTGELFF.

This chain links TRBV5-5 with TRBJ2-7, with D perhaps TRBD1 (7 bases). The germline CDR1 and CDR2 sequences are SGHKS and YYEKEE (reference sequence). The CDR3 covers 18 residues. V was clipped by 0 bases and J by 3 bases, with 22 bases between them. CDR3 coding DNA: TGTGCCAGCAGCTTGGTAACGGGGGCAGGGGGTACCTACTACGAGCAGTACTTC. Translated, it gives CASSLVTGAGGTYYEQYF.

The chain links TRBV7-2 to TRBJ1-5, with D hard to call. With 3 bases removed from V and 2 bases from J, the gap between germline ends came to 11 bases. Germline-derived CDR1 and CDR2 are SGHTA and FQGNSA. The CDR3 is 15 amino acids. The DNA of the CDR3 is TGTGCCAGCAGCTTCGAGGGTTCTGGCAATCAGCCCCAGCATTTT. Translation: CASSFEGSGNQPQHF. The whole variable domain, remainder taken from reference TRBV7-2 and TRBJ1-5, is GAGVSQSPSNKVTEKGKDVELRCDPISGHTALYWYRQSLGQGLEFLIYFQGNSAPDKSGLPSDRFSAERTGGSVSTLTIQRTQQEDSAVYLCASSFEGSGNQPQHFGDGTRLSIL.

The chain couples TRBV19 to TRBJ2-7; 10 nucleotides line up with TRBD1. J lost 1 base, V lost 6 bases, and 6 bases had no gene match. This CDR3 comprises 15 residues. Germline values: CDR1 LNHDA, CDR2 SQIVND (reference sequence). The CDR3 loop reads CASSRTGQGSYEQYF. The CDR3 DNA reads TGTGCCAGTAGCCGAACGGGACAGGGGTCCTACGAGCAGTACTTC.

This chain connects TRBV6-2 or TRBV6-3 to TRBJ1-2; a weak D match, TRBD1 (5 bases). Germline CDR1 and CDR2: MNHEY and SVGEGT. V shed 5 bases and J shed 7 bases, with 11 bases lying between them. CDR3 length: 12 residues. The CDR3 reads CASSPQGLGYTF. The CDR3, as DNA: TGTGCCAGCAGTCCCCAGGGTCTTGGCTACACCTTC.

J is TRBJ1-4 and V is TRBV30; D is undetermined. Trimming removed 0 bases at V and 8 bases at J, with 13 bases between. Looked up from germline, CDR1 is GTSNPN and CDR2 is SVGIG (reference sequence). The CDR3 loop spans 14 amino acids. The CDR3 loop is CAWSVMAGGEKLFF. The CDR3 nucleotides are TGTGCCTGGAGTGTCATGGCAGGAGGGGAAAAACTGTTTTTT.

The chain recombines TRBV7-9 with TRBJ1-1; 9 bases line up with TRBD1. V dropped 4 bases and J dropped 10; count of bases not matched to a gene: 7. The CDR3 runs 13 residues. Looked up from germline, CDR1 is SEHNR and CDR2 is FQNEAQ (reference sequence). The chain's CDR3 is CASSSTGGVVAFF. In nucleotides, the CDR3 is TGTGCCAGCAGCTCGACAGGGGGGGTGGTAGCTTTCTTT. Full variable domain (rest looked up from reference TRBV7-9 and TRBJ1-1): DTGVSQNPRHKITKRGQNVTFRCDPISEHNRLYWYRQTLGQGPEFLTYFQNEAQLEKSRLLSDRFSAERPKGSFSTLEIQRTEQGDSAMYLCASSSTGGVVAFFGQGTRLTVV.

The J gene is TRBJ1-5, the V gene TRBV5-8; TRBD1 agrees at 8 bases. Germline CDR1 is SGHTS and CDR2 is YDEGEE. The length of the CDR3 is 18 residues. Trimming took 2 bases from V and 2 from J; bases not matched to a gene: 12. CDR3 in amino acids: CASSFGDRSWGGNQPQHF. Written as DNA, the CDR3 is TGTGCCAGCAGCTTTGGGGACAGGTCCTGGGGTGGCAATCAGCCCCAGCATTTT.

The V gene is TRBV10-3, the J gene TRBJ1-4, with 7 bases fitting TRBD1. The V gene end was trimmed by 0 bases and the J gene end by 6 bases; junction bases not matched to a gene: 7. From germline, CDR1 is ENHRY and CDR2 SYGVKD. The CDR3 runs 16 residues. The CDR3: CAISESRQGNYEKLFF. CDR3 nucleotide sequence: TGTGCCATCAGTGAGTCTCGACAGGGTAATTATGAAAAACTGTTTTTT.

This chain connects TRBV6-2 or TRBV6-3 to TRBJ2-2; 12 nucleotides align to TRBD2. V dropped 0 bases and J dropped 7; count of bases not matched to a gene: 6. CDR3 length: 17 residues. Germline assignment: CDR1 MNHEY and CDR2 SVGEGT. CDR3: CASSYSTTSGSIGELFF. For the CDR3, the DNA is TGTGCCAGCAGTTACTCCACGACTAGCGGGAGTATCGGGGAGCTGTTTTTT.